A selection of T cell receptor beta chains follows, all from one sample in a study of shared clonotypes between healthy human individuals. Clones were sequenced by immunoSEQ multiplex PCR, and TCRdb holds only the in-frame ones, with some missing. The sample comprises about 1.5 million clones, approximately 98% of which are singletons, and roughly 0.4% rests with the top ten. Sequenced: naive CD4+ T cells sorted from blood. All receptors derive from a man aged 25 to 40 in good health. Both conserved end residues are part of each CDR3. A D gene is named only where the DNA matches it firmly. Clone sizes are given selectively: once, few, many, or a class where the clone is expanded.

. | TRBJ1-2 | . | TRBV28 | TGTGCCAGCAGGCCCCAGGGGTTTTTATATGGCTACACCTTC | CASRPQGFLYGYTF
. | TRBJ2-7 | . | TRBV5-1 | TGCGCCAGCAGCTTGGACGGAACCTCCTACGAGCAGTACTTC | CASSLDGTSYEQYF
. | TRBJ2-1 | TRBD2 | TRBV9 | TGTGCCAGCAGCATTAGATTCGCTAGGCTAGCGGGGGGGTACAATGAGCAGTTCTTC | CASSIRFARLAGGYNEQFF
. | TRBJ1-5 | . | TRBV7-8 | TGTGCCAGCAGCTTAGGACAGCGGGGCGATCAGCCCCAGCATTTT | CASSLGQRGDQPQHF
. | TRBJ2-7 | . | TRBV9 | TGTGCCAGCAGCGACGGGGTGGGCTCCTACTACGAGCAGTACTTC | CASSDGVGSYYEQYF
. | TRBJ2-2 | TRBD2 | TRBV5-1 | TGCGCCACCGGGCCAGGGCTAGCGGGAGAAACCGGGGAGCTGTTTTTT | CATGPGLAGETGELFF
. | TRBJ1-2 | . | TRBV7-8 | TGTGCCAGCAGCTTAGATAACAGTAGGGGCTACACCTTC | CASSLDNSRGYTF
once | TRBJ2-7 | TRBD1 | TRBV9 | TGTGCCAGCAGCCAACAGGACAGGGGCGAGCAGTACTTC | CASSQQDRGEQYF
. | TRBJ2-5 | TRBD1 | TRBV5-5 | TGTGCCAGCAGCTCCAGGGGGCCCCAAGAGACCCAGTACTTC | CASSSRGPQETQYF
once | TRBJ2-2 | TRBD2 | TRBV18 | TGTGCCAGCTCAACCCCGGGACTAGCCGGCACCGGGGAGCTGTTTTTT | CASSTPGLAGTGELFF
. | TRBJ1-1 | . | TRBV7-9 | TGTGCCAGCAGCTTACGGGGGGACACTGAAGCTTTCTTT | CASSLRGDTEAFF
once | TRBJ1-5 | TRBD1 | TRBV29-1 | TGCAGCGTTGAAGATGGACAGGGTAATCAGCCCCAGCATTTT | CSVEDGQGNQPQHF
. | TRBJ2-1 | . | TRBV4-3 | TGCGCCAGCAGCCAAGACCAGAACTCCTACAATGAGCAGTTCTTC | CASSQDQNSYNEQFF
. | TRBJ1-5 | . | TRBV19 | TGTGCCAGTACCCTTCGGGACATACGGAATCAGCCCCAGCATTTT | CASTLRDIRNQPQHF
. | TRBJ1-1 | . | TRBV29-1 | TGCAGCGCGAGATGGGATTTGGGGTCCCCAGGATTGAACACTGAAGCTTTCTTT | CSARWDLGSPGLNTEAFF
. | TRBJ2-1 | . | TRBV9 | TGTGCCAGCAGCGTAGGAGCGGCCTACAATGAGCAGTTCTTC | CASSVGAAYNEQFF
. | TRBJ2-6 | . | TRBV5-1 | TGCGCCAGCAGCTTGGCAGAATCCGGGGCCAACGTCCTGACTTTC | CASSLAESGANVLTF
. | TRBJ2-1 | . | TRBV9 | TGTGCCAGCAGCGTAGCTCGGGGCTCCTACAATGAGCAGTTCTTC | CASSVARGSYNEQFF
. | TRBJ2-1 | . | TRBV9 | TGTGCCAGCAGCGTCCAGACAGAAGCTGAGCAGTTCTTC | CASSVQTEAEQFF
. | TRBJ2-1 | . | TRBV4-3 | TGCGCCAGCAGCCAAGGGCTTGGCCTTGGGAATGAGCAGTTCTTC | CASSQGLGLGNEQFF
. | TRBJ2-7 | TRBD2 | TRBV18 | TGTGCCAGCTCACGCGGTAGCGGGAGGGGCGAGCAGTACTTC | CASSRGSGRGEQYF
. | TRBJ2-1 | TRBD2 | TRBV2 | TGTGCCAGCAGTGGCTGGACAGGTAGCGGGGGTTACAATGAGCAGTTCTTC | CASSGWTGSGGYNEQFF
. | TRBJ2-3 | . | TRBV29-1 | TGCAGCGCCCTCCTAGGGGGAGTGGCAGATACGCAGTATTTT | CSALLGGVADTQYF
. | TRBJ2-6 | . | TRBV6-5 | TGTGCCAGCAGCCCGACGGGGGCCAACGTCCTGACTTTC | CASSPTGANVLTF
. | TRBJ1-4 | TRBD1 | TRBV2 | TGTGCCAGCAGTCGGGGACAGGGTATCGGGGAAAAACTGTTTTTT | CASSRGQGIGEKLFF
. | TRBJ2-7 | TRBD2 | TRBV19 | TGTGCCAGTAGTATATCGGGAGGGCCCTCCTACGAGCAGTACTTC | CASSISGGPSYEQYF
. | TRBJ1-1 | . | TRBV27 | TGTGCCAGCAGGCTAGCAGGGAACACTGAAGCTTTCTTT | CASRLAGNTEAFF
. | TRBJ2-2 | . | TRBV10-3 | TGTGCCATCAGTAGAACCGGGGAGCTGTTTTTT | CAISRTGELFF
. | TRBJ2-2 | . | TRBV7-8 | TGTGCCAGCAGCTTAGAATTGGCCGGGGAGCTGTTTTTT | CASSLELAGELFF
. | TRBJ2-7 | TRBD1 | TRBV11-3 | TGTGCCAGCAGCCGAGGGACAGGGGGCTCCTACGAGCAGTACTTC | CASSRGTGGSYEQYF
. | TRBJ1-2 | TRBD1 | TRBV28 | TGTGCCAGCAGTTTGCAGGACAGGGGAAGGGGTGGCTACACCTTC | CASSLQDRGRGGYTF
. | TRBJ2-5 | . | TRBV5-1 | TGCGCCAGCAGCTCGACCGCCCCGACATCACCTCCAGAGACCCAGTACTTC | CASSSTAPTSPPETQYF
once | TRBJ2-1 | TRBD2 | TRBV4-1 | TGCGCCAGCAGCCAAGATACGGCGGGAGGGTCCTATGAGCAGTTCTTC | CASSQDTAGGSYEQFF